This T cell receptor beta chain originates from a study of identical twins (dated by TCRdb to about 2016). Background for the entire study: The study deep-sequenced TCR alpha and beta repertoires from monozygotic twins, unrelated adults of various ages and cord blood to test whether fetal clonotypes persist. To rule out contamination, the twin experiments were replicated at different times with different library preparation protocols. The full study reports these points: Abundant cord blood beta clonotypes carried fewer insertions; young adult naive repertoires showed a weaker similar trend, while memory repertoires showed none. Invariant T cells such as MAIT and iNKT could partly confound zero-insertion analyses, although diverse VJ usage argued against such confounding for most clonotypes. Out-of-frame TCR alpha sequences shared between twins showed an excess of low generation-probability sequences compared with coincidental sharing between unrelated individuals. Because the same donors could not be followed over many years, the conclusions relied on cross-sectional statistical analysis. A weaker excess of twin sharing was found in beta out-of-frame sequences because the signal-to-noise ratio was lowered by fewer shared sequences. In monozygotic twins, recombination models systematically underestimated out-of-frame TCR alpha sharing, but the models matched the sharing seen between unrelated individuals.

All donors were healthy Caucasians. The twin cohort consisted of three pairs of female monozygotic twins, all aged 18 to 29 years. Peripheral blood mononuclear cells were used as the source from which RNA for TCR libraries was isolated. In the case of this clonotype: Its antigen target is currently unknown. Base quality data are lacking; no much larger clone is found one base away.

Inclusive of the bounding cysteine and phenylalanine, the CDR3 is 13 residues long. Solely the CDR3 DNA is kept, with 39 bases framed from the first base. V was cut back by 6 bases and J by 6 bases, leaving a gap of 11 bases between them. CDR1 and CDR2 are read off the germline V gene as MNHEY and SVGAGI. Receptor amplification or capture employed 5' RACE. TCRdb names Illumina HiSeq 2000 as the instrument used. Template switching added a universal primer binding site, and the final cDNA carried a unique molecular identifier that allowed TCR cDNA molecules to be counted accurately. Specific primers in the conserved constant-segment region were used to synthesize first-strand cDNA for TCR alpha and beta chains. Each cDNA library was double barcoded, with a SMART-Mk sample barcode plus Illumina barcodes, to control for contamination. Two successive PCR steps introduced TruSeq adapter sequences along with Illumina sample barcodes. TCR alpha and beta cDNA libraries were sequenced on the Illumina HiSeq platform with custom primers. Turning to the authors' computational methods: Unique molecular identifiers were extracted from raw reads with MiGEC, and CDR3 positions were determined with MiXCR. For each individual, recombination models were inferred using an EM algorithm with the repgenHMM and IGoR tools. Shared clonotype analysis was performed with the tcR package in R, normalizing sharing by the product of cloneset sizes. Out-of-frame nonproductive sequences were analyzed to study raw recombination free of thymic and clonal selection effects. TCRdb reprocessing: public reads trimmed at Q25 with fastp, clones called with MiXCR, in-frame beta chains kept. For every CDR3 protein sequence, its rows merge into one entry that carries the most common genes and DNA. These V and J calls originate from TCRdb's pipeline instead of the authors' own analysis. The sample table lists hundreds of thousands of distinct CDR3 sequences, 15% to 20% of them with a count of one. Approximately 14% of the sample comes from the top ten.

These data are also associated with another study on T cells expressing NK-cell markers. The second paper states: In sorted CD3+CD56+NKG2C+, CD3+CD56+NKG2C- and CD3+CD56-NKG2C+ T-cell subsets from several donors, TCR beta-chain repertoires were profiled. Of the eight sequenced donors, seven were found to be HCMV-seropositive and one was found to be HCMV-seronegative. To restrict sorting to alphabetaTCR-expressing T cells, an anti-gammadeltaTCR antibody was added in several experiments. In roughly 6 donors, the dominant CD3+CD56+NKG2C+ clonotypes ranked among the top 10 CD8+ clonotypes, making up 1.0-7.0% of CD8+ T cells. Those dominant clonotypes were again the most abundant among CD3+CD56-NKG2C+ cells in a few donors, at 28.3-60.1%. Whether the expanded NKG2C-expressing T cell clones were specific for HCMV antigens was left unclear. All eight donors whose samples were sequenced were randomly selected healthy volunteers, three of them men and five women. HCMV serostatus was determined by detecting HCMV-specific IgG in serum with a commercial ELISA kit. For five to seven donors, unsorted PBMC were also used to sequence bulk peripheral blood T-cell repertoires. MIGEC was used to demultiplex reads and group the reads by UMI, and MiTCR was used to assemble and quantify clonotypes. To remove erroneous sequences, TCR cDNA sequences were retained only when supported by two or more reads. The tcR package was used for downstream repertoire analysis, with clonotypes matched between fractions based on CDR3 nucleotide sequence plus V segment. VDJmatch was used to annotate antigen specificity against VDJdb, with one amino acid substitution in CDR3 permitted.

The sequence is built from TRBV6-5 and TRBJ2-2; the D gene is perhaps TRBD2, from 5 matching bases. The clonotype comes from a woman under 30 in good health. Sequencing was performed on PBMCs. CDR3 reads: CASRNLAAGELFF. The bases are TGTGCCAGCAGAAATCTAGCTGCCGGGGAGCTGTTTTTT.